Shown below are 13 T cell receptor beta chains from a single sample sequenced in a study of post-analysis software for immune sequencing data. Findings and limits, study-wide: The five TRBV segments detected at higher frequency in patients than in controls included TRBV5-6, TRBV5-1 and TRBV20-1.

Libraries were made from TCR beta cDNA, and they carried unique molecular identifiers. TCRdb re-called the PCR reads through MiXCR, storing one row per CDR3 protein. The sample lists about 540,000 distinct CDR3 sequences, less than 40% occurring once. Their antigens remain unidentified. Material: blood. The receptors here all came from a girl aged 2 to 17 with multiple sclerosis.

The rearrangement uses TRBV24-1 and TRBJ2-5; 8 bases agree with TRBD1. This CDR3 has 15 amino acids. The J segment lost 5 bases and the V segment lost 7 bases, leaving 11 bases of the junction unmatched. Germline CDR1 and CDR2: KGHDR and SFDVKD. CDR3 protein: CATSSDPGGMETQYF. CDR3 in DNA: TGTGCCACCAGCTCGGATCCAGGGGGCATGGAGACCCAGTACTTC.

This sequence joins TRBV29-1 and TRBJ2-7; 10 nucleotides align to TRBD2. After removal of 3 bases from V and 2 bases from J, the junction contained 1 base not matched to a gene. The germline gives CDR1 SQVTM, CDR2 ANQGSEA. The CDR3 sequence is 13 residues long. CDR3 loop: CSVESGGAYEQYF. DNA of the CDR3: TGCAGCGTTGAGAGCGGGGGGGCCTACGAGCAGTACTTC.

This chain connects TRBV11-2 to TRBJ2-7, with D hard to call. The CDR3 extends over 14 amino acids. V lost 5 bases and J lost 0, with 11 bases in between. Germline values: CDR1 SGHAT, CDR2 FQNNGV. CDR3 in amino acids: CASSPEASSYEQYF. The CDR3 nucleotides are TGTGCCAGCAGCCCTGAGGCCAGCTCCTACGAGCAGTACTTC. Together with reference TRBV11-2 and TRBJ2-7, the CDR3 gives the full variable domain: EAGVAQSPRYKIIEKRQSVAFWCNPISGHATLYWYQQILGQGPKLLIQFQNNGVVDDSQLPKDRFSAERLKGVDSTLKIQPAKLEDSAVYLCASSPEASSYEQYFGPGTRLTVT.

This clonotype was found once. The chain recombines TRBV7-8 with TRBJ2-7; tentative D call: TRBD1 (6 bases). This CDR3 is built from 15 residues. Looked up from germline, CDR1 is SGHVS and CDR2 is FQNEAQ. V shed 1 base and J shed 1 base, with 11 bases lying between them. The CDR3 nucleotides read TGTGCCAGCAGCTTAGAGACAGGACCTTCCTACGAGCAGTACTTC. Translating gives CASSLETGPSYEQYF.

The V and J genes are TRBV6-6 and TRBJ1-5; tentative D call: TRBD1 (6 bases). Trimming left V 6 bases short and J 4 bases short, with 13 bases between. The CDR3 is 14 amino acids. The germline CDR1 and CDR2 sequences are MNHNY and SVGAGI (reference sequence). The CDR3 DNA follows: TGTGCCAGCAGCGGGGCAGGGGATAATCAGCCCCAGCATTTT. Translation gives CASSGAGDNQPQHF.

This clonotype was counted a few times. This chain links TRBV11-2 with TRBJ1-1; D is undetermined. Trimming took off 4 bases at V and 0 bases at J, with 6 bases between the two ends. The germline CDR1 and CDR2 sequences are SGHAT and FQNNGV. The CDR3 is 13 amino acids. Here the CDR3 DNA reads TGTGCCAGCAGCTCAATCATGAACACTGAAGCTTTCTTT. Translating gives CASSSIMNTEAFF.

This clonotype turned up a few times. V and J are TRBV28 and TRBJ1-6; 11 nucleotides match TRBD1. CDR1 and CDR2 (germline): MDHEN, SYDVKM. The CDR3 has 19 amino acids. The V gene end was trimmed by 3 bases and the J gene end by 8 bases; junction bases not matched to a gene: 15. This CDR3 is CASSFSMSGQGASDSPLHF. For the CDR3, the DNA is TGTGCCAGCAGTTTTTCAATGAGTGGACAGGGGGCATCGGATTCACCCCTCCACTTT. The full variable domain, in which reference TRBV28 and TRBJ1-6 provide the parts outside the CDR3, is DVKVTQSSRYLVKRTGEKVFLECVQDMDHENMFWYRQDPGLGLRLIYFSYDVKMKEKGDIPEGYSVSREKKERFSLILESASTNQTSMYLCASSFSMSGQGASDSPLHFGNGTRLTVT.

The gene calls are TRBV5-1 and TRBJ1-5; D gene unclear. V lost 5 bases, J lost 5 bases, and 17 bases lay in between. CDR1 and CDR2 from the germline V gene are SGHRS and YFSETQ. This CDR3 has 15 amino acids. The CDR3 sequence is CASSSGSSTDQPQHF. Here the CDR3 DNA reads TGCGCCAGCAGTTCAGGCTCGAGTACCGATCAGCCCCAGCATTTT.

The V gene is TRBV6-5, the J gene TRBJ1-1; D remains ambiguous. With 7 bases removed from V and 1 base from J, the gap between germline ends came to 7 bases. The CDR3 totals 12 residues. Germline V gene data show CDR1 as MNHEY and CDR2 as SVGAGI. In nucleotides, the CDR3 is TGTGCCAGCAAACGGGGGAACACTGAAGCTTTCTTT. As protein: CASKRGNTEAFF.

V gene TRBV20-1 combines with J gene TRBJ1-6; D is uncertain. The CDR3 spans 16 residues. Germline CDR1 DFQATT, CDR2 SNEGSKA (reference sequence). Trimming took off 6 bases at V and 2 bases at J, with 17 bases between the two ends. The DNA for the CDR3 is TGCAGTGCCAAGGGTGGGGATAGGGCCTATAATTCACCCCTCCACTTT. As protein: CSAKGGDRAYNSPLHF.

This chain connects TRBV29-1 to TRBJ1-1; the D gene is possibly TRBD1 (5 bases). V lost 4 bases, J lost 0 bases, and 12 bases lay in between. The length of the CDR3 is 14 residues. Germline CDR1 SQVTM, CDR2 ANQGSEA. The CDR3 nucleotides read TGCAGCGTTGTCCGACAGCTACTGAACACTGAAGCTTTCTTT. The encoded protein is CSVVRQLLNTEAFF.

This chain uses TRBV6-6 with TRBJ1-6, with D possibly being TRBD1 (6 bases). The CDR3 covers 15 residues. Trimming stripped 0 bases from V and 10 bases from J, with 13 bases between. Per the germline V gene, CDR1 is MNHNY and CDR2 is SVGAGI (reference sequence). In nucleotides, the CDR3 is TGTGCCAGCAGTTACTCGAAGGACAGTACATCACCCCTCCACTTT. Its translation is CASSYSKDSTSPLHF.

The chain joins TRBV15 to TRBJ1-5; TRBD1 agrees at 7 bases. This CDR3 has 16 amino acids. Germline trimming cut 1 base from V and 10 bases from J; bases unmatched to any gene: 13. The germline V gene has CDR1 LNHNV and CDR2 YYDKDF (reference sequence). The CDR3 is CATSRAPGQTVRPQHF. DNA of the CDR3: TGTGCCACCAGCAGAGCCCCGGGACAGACGGTTCGACCCCAGCATTTT.